Here is one TCR beta chain with its context. What this receptor recognizes is not known. Base qualities are missing; no much larger clone stands one base away. The CDR3 sequence holds 15 residues, the cysteine and phenylalanine included. Only the CDR3 portion is preserved as DNA: 45 bases, with reading frame beginning at the first base. At the junction V is shortened by 0 bases and J by 2 bases, with 12 bases in between. The germline V gene provides CDR1 SGHDT and CDR2 YYEEEE. The entry originates in a study of cytotoxic CD8 clonotypes in ibrutinib-treated CLL listed by TCRdb under 2021. Regarding the study in general: In this cohort, approximately 15 patients were treatment-naive and fewer than 13 were relapsed/refractory, while some 18 had unmutated IGHV. Cryopreserved peripheral blood mononuclear cells were obtained before treatment, at response, and at either sustained remission or disease progression. Of the roughly 79 people in the trial, around 24 had longitudinal samples available. Samples averaged around 280,000 productive templates and roughly 86,000 productive rearrangements. Samples at response were collected after a median of about twelve months of treatment, with a range of about 6 to 40 months. Responses were partial in around 25 patients and complete in 2; after median approximately 66 months follow-up, about 14 stayed in remission and about twelve progressed. Paper-wide results and their limitations: Public clonotypes were rare and either contracted or stayed stable during treatment, and the rise in clonality at ibrutinib response reflected the expansion of private clonotypes. Baseline clonality was found to be higher than that of age-matched healthy donors and was strongly correlated with circulating CD8+ T-cell counts. At ibrutinib response clonality went up, during sustained remission it held steady, and at progression it dropped back toward baseline. Sampling times were not matched between patients in sustained remission and patients whose disease was progressing, and lymph node repertoires were not examined.

The goal of deep resolution MiSeq sequencing was a depth between 1 in 1 million and 1 in 200,000 T cells, and coverage averaged 10x per clonotype. The immunoSEQ hsTCRB Kit was used to generate the TCR beta libraries. The paper's processing steps were these. Data were analyzed with ImmunoSEQ Data Assistant and ImmunoSEQ Analyzer, with V, D and J genes assigned per IMGT definitions. Clonality, which ranges from 0 to 1, was calculated as one minus the normalized Shannon entropy of productive rearrangement frequencies. Public clonotype analysis was restricted to overrepresented clonotypes comprising at least 0.05% of each patient's repertoire. Repertoires from some twelve age-matched healthy donors in immuneACCESS were used as clonality controls. Sourced from immuneACCESS, this table was stored by TCRdb with only in-frame sequences that have V and J called. A share of the clones is absent; for the studies checked, an unresolved V gene accounts for under half, and the remainder has no known explanation. V and J calls and clone size are those listed in that table; D and trimming were worked out from the DNA. This sample gives around 310,000 clones in total; roughly 85% of them show up just once. The biggest ten clones account for 5% to 7% of the sample.

For TCR beta library preparation, roughly 2 micrograms of genomic DNA was extracted from cryopreserved PBMCs. Longitudinal blood samples from CLL patients receiving ibrutinib monotherapy were subjected to high-throughput TCR beta sequencing. Patients were enrolled in a phase 2 open-label single-center ibrutinib monotherapy trial. The sequence is built from TRBV5-6 and TRBJ2-7; the D segment cannot be called with confidence. This receptor was taken from a human donor with chronic lymphocytic leukemia. The material was PBMCs, obtained before ibrutinib treatment. Here is the DNA: TGTGCCAGCAGCTTGGTTCCGGAAGGTGCCTACGAGCAGTACTTC. The resulting protein is CASSLVPEGAYEQYF.